This T cell receptor (beta chain) was identified during a study of OX40 agonist ivuxolimab in advanced cancers. Study outcomes and limitations: Antigen targets of the expanded peripheral T cells went undetermined.

V lost 8 bases and J lost 4; bases outside the gene matches: 11. The CDR3 sequence is 15 residues long. Germline CDR1 and CDR2: SGHAT and FQNNGV. Notes on this clone: Its antigen is unidentified.

Assay: immunoSEQ multiplex PCR; the TCRdb copy retains only in-frame clones and omits some. Among over 95,000 clones listed, roughly nine tenths were seen once. The receptor was isolated from an adult with an advanced solid tumor such as melanoma, head and neck, liver or kidney cancer. The sample in question was CD4+ or CD8+ T cells sorted from blood, obtained in a trial of the OX40 agonist ivuxolimab. This sequence joins TRBV11-2 and TRBJ2-3; 8 bases map to TRBD2. The CDR3 DNA is TGTGCCAGCGGCCGAGTTAGCGGGAACCCAGATACGCAGTATTTT. Translated, it gives CASGRVSGNPDTQYF.